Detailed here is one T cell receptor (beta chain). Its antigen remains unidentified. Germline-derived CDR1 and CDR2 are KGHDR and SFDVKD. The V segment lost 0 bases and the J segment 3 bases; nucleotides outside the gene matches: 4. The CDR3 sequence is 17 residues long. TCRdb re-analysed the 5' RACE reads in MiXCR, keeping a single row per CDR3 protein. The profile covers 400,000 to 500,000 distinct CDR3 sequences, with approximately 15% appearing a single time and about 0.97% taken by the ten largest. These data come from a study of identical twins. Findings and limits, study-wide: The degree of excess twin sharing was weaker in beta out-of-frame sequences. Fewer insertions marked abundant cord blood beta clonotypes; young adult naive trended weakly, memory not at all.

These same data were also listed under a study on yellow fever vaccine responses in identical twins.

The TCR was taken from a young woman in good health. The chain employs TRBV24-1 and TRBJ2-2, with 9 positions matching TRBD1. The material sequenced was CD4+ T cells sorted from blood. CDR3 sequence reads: CATSDLEQGAYTGELFF. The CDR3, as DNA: TGTGCCACCAGTGATTTGGAACAGGGGGCGTACACCGGGGAGCTGTTTTTT.